The 21 T cell receptor beta chains below come from one sample, sequenced in a study of blood T cell repertoires in COVID-19. Repertoires were generated with immunoSEQ multiplex PCR, while TCRdb's copy carries only in-frame clones and drops some. The data show about 270,000 clones, with roughly nine tenths seen just once and less than 15% held by the top ten. Sample: peripheral blood. These receptor sequences come from a woman in her thirties with COVID-19, enrolled during active disease.

This clone was recorded once. V is TRBV12-3 or TRBV12-4 and J is TRBJ1-1; D is perhaps TRBD1 (6 bases). Deletions cut 3 bases from V and 7 bases from J, with 12 bases between. CDR3 length equals 13 residues. CDR3 in amino acids: CASSLGGPIEAFF. CDR3 nucleotides: TGTGCCAGCAGTTTGGGGGGGCCCATTGAAGCTTTCTTT.

In nucleotides, the CDR3 is TGTGCCAGCAGATTGGCAGGCCCTAACACTGAAGCTTTCTTT. Its translation is CASRLAGPNTEAFF. This rearrangement joins TRBV7-2 to TRBJ1-1, with D unresolved. The CDR3 is 14 residues long. Germline V gene data show CDR1 as SGHTA and CDR2 as FQGNSA. V was pared by 6 bases and J by 2 bases, with 13 bases between. Supplemented by reference TRBV7-2 and TRBJ1-1, the full variable domain reads GAGVSQSPSNKVTEKGKDVELRCDPISGHTALYWYRQSLGQGLEFLIYFQGNSAPDKSGLPSDRFSAERTGGSVSTLTIQRTQQEDSAVYLCASRLAGPNTEAFFGQGTRLTVV.

V and J are TRBV5-1 and TRBJ2-2; 7 bases map to TRBD2. CDR1 SGHRS and CDR2 YFSETQ come from the germline V gene. V was pared by 6 bases and J by 5 bases, with 16 bases of the junction left unmatched. This CDR3 contains 17 residues. The CDR3 DNA is TGCGCCAGCAACAAACAGGCGGGGGTGCGAGATACCGGGGAGCTGTTTTTT. Encoded protein: CASNKQAGVRDTGELFF.

V usage is TRBV19 and J usage is TRBJ2-7; 7 nucleotides align to TRBD2. CDR3 length equals 13 residues. Germline V CDR1 and CDR2: LNHDA, SQIVND (reference sequence). The ends lost 8 bases at V and 6 bases at J; junction bases unmatched: 10. The CDR3 DNA follows: TGTGCCAGTGGCGTGGGAGGGAAAGGCGAGCAGTACTTC. Translated: CASGVGGKGEQYF.

The V gene is TRBV20-1, the J gene TRBJ1-1; no clear D. Trimming shortened V by 3 bases and J by 0 bases, and 14 bases separated the two germline ends. From germline, CDR1 is DFQATT and CDR2 SNEGSKA (reference sequence). The CDR3 extends over 15 amino acids. This chain's CDR3 is CSASKSGMMNTEAFF. The CDR3 nucleotides are TGCAGTGCTAGTAAGTCGGGGATGATGAACACTGAAGCTTTCTTT.

The chain has TRBV27 and TRBJ2-4, with TRBD2 as a possible D gene (6 bases). This CDR3 contains 14 residues. V gave up 2 bases and J gave up 1 base, with 6 bases separating them. Germline loops: CDR1 MNHEY, CDR2 SMNVEV (reference sequence). The CDR3 region is CASSLGGAKNIQYF. DNA for the CDR3: TGTGCCAGCAGTTTAGGGGGGGCCAAAAACATTCAGTACTTC.

V is TRBV29-1 and J is TRBJ2-1; D gene uncertain. Between the trimmed V and J ends, which lost 5 bases and 0 bases, there was a span of 11 bases. This CDR3 spans 14 amino acids. The germline CDR1 and CDR2 sequences are SQVTM and ANQGSEA. CDR3 bases: TGCAGCGTTTCCGGGTTGAGCTCCTACAATGAGCAGTTCTTC. It is translated as CSVSGLSSYNEQFF.

The chain is built from TRBV10-2 and TRBJ2-5, with a possible D match to TRBD2 (7 bases). Trimming cost V 7 bases and J 4 bases, with 22 bases left between them. This CDR3 is 16 amino acids long. From germline, CDR1 is WSHSY and CDR2 SAAADI. This CDR3 is CASTHNRGAWVETQYF. The CDR3 DNA sequence: TGCGCCAGCACTCACAATCGGGGGGCGTGGGTAGAGACCCAGTACTTC.

The chain uses TRBV4-1 and TRBJ2-7; the match to TRBD2 covers 14 bases. Germline lookup yields CDR1 MGHRA and CDR2 YSYEKL. V shed 4 bases, J shed 0 bases, and the junction held 2 bases outside the gene matches. The CDR3 is 16 amino acids. The DNA for the CDR3 is TGCGCCAGCAGCCTCGGGACTAGCGGGGGCTCCTACGAGCAGTACTTC. Translating it yields CASSLGTSGGSYEQYF.

Concerning this clone: A much larger clone is a single base away; this may be a read error. This chain joins TRBV27 and TRBJ2-1; 12 nucleotides line up with TRBD2. The length of the CDR3 is 15 residues. Losses at the gene ends were 6 bases for V and 1 base for J; bases not matched to a gene: 1. Germline loops: CDR1 MNHEY, CDR2 SMNVEV (reference sequence). The CDR3 DNA follows: TGTGCCAGCAGCACTAGCGGGGGGTCCTACAATGAGCAGTTCTTC. It specifies CASSTSGGSYNEQFF.

The chain couples TRBV5-4 to TRBJ1-3, with 8 bases identical to TRBD1. The CDR3 contains 17 residues. J gave up 2 bases and V 0 bases, and 7 bases lay outside the gene matches. Germline V gene lookup returns CDR1 SGHNT and CDR2 YYREEE (reference sequence). CDR3 loop: CASSLEGRGRTGNTIYF. The CDR3 DNA follows: TGTGCCAGCAGCTTGGAGGGCAGGGGGCGGACTGGAAACACCATATATTTT.

This chain connects TRBV4-1 to TRBJ2-1, with D perhaps matching TRBD1 (5 bases). V gave up 7 bases and J gave up 5 bases, with 24 bases separating them. In germline, CDR1 is MGHRA, CDR2 YSYEKL. CDR3 length: 17 residues. As DNA, the CDR3 is TGCGCCAGCACTACAACTATGATAGGGGTTTTGAACAATGAGCAGTTCTTC. Protein product: CASTTTMIGVLNNEQFF.

The rearrangement links TRBV6-1 to TRBJ1-2, with TRBD1 matching 7 bases. Per germline, CDR1 MNHNS and CDR2 SASEGT. This CDR3 comprises 14 residues. After removal of 2 bases from V and 4 bases from J, the junction contained 4 bases not matched to a gene. CDR3 nucleotide sequence: TGTGCCAGCAGTGAAAGAGGGACAGCCTATGGCTACACCTTC. Translated: CASSERGTAYGYTF.

The chain employs TRBV13 and TRBJ2-2; 9 nucleotides align to TRBD2. Germline assignment: CDR1 PRHDT and CDR2 FYEKMQ (reference sequence). J gave up 5 bases and V 5 bases, and 9 bases lay outside the gene matches. This CDR3 is 16 amino acids long. The CDR3 sequence is CASSPLLAGLTGELFF. CDR3 in DNA: TGTGCCAGCAGCCCCCTCCTAGCGGGGTTGACCGGGGAGCTGTTTTTT.

The rearrangement joins TRBV29-1 to TRBJ2-5; D is undetermined. Germline CDR1 is SQVTM and CDR2 is ANQGSEA. V lost 7 bases to trimming and J lost 0 bases, with 6 bases between them. This CDR3 has 11 residues. CDR3 sequence reads: CSGPYQETQYF. DNA for the CDR3: TGCAGCGGGCCGTACCAAGAGACCCAGTACTTC. Supplemented by reference TRBV29-1 and TRBJ2-5, the full variable domain reads SAVISQKPSRDICQRGTSLTIQCQVDSQVTMMFWYRQQPGQSLTLIATANQGSEATYESGFVIDKFPISRPNLTFSTLTVSNMSPEDSSIYLCSGPYQETQYFGPGTRLLVL.

V is TRBV10-2 and J is TRBJ2-1; 9 bases are a match to TRBD2. Unmatched junction bases numbered 7, after V lost 7 bases and J lost 6 bases. The CDR3 spans 14 residues. CDR1 and CDR2 (germline): WSHSY, SAAADI. The CDR3 nucleotides are TGCGCCAGCACGCTTAGCGGGGGCATCAATGAGCAGTTCTTC. This sequence encodes CASTLSGGINEQFF.

The chain couples TRBV18 to TRBJ1-1; TRBD1 aligns across 8 bases. The germline V gene encodes CDR1 KGHSH and CDR2 LQKENI. V lost 4 bases and J lost 1; bases outside the gene matches: 5. This CDR3 has 15 amino acids. Here the CDR3 DNA reads TGTGCCAGCTCACAATCCGGGACAGGGAACACTGAAGCTTTCTTT. Encoded protein: CASSQSGTGNTEAFF.

The rearrangement uses TRBV21-1 and TRBJ2-7; the listed D gene, TRBD1, was not tested against the DNA. TRBV21-1 is a known pseudogene. This CDR3 contains 18 residues. CDR3: CASSKAPVGQGVTYEQYF. DNA of the CDR3: TGTGCCAGCAGCAAAGCGCCGGTGGGACAGGGGGTAACCTACGAGCAGTACTTC.

This chain uses TRBV7-8 with TRBJ2-4; tentatively, D is TRBD1 (6 bases). Germline-derived CDR1 and CDR2 are SGHVS and FQNEAQ. CDR3 size: 13 residues. V was shortened by 7 bases and J by 5 bases, with 12 bases between the two germline ends. The CDR3 spells CASKGDPENIQYF. The CDR3 coding sequence is TGTGCCAGCAAGGGGGACCCAGAAAACATTCAGTACTTC.

This chain uses TRBV15 with TRBJ2-5, with D hard to call. CDR3 length equals 13 residues. In germline, CDR1 is LNHNV, CDR2 YYDKDF (reference sequence). Between the trimmed V and J ends, which lost 3 bases and 5 bases, there was a span of 10 bases. In DNA, the CDR3 is TGTGCCACCAGCAGTCACTATCGGGAGACCCAGTACTTC. It translates to CATSSHYRETQYF.

The DNA for the CDR3 is TGCGCCAGCAGCCAAAGCCAGATTGGTGAGCTAGAGCCCCAGCATTTT. Amino acid sequence: CASSQSQIGELEPQHF. The chain links TRBV4-1 to TRBJ1-5; D is uncertain. Trimming removed 2 bases at V and 8 bases at J, with 19 bases between. The germline gives CDR1 MGHRA, CDR2 YSYEKL. The CDR3 contains 16 residues.